Listed below are T cell receptor beta chains from one sample, sequenced in a study of cytomegalovirus exposure and HLA in healthy donors. The data were produced by immunoSEQ multiplex PCR, yet TCRdb's version contains in-frame clones alone and is incomplete. In the table there are approximately 160,000 clones, 55% to 70% of which are singletons. Input material: PBMCs. These receptors were taken from a woman in her 30s in good health and CMV-seropositive. Each CDR3 is given with its conserved first and last residue. Fields, in order: CDR3 protein, CDR3 DNA, clone size, V gene, D gene, J gene. D genes are given only for firm matches. The size field is filled for only some rows; it gives once, few, many or a size class.

CDR3: CASSEVRQGYGYTF; DNA: TGTGCCAGCAGTGAAGTAAGGCAGGGCTATGGCTACACCTTC; size: -; V: TRBV2; D: -; J: TRBJ1-2
CDR3: CASRLAGGRSYEQYF; DNA: TGTGCCAGCCGATTAGCGGGAGGGAGATCCTACGAGCAGTACTTC; size: -; V: TRBV6-5; D: TRBD2; J: TRBJ2-7
CDR3: CASSDPGQGGNSPLHF; DNA: TGTGCCAGCAGCGACCCGGGACAGGGGGGTAATTCACCCCTCCACTTT; size: -; V: TRBV28; D: TRBD1; J: TRBJ1-6
CDR3: CASSVEGTTMGNTIYF; DNA: TGTGCCAGCAGCGTAGAGGGGACTACGATGGGAAACACCATATATTTT; size: -; V: TRBV9; D: -; J: TRBJ1-3
CDR3: CASSIGQGARGGELFF; DNA: TGTGCCAGTAGTATTGGACAGGGGGCGCGGGGCGGGGAGCTGTTTTTT; size: -; V: TRBV19; D: TRBD1; J: TRBJ2-2
CDR3: CASSLFGGGQQNTEAFF; DNA: TGTGCCAGCAGCTTATTTGGGGGGGGACAACAGAACACTGAAGCTTTCTTT; size: -; V: TRBV7-8; D: -; J: TRBJ1-1
CDR3: CASRGEGNQPQHF; DNA: TGCGCCAGCAGGGGGGAGGGCAATCAGCCCCAGCATTTT; size: -; V: TRBV5-1; D: -; J: TRBJ1-5
CDR3: CASSEAAGVTQYF; DNA: TGTGCCAGCAGTGAAGCGGCGGGAGTGACCCAGTACTTC; size: -; V: TRBV6-1; D: TRBD2; J: TRBJ2-5
CDR3: CASSQDRGGYEQYF; DNA: TGCGCCAGCAGCCAAGACAGGGGTGGGTACGAGCAGTACTTC; size: -; V: TRBV4-1; D: -; J: TRBJ2-7
CDR3: CASGLGQNTDTQYF; DNA: TGTGCTAGTGGTTTGGGGCAGAACACAGATACGCAGTATTTT; size: few; V: TRBV12-5; D: -; J: TRBJ2-3
CDR3: CASSPPEGTYYEQYF; DNA: TGTGCCAGCTCACCCCCCGAGGGCACGTACTACGAGCAGTACTTC; size: -; V: TRBV18; D: -; J: TRBJ2-7
CDR3: CASGTAYEQYF; DNA: TGTGCCAGTGGGACAGCCTACGAGCAGTACTTC; size: -; V: TRBV19; D: TRBD1; J: TRBJ2-7
CDR3: CASSRSGIALTYEQYF; DNA: TGCGCCAGCAGCCGGTCCGGGATAGCTCTAACCTACGAGCAGTACTTC; size: -; V: TRBV5-1; D: -; J: TRBJ2-7
CDR3: CASSRQGGTGELFF; DNA: TGTGCCAGTAGTAGGCAGGGGGGCACCGGGGAGCTGTTTTTT; size: few; V: TRBV19; D: -; J: TRBJ2-2
CDR3: CAHFWGNTIYF; DNA: TGTGCCCACTTTTGGGGAAACACCATATATTTT; size: few; V: TRBV7-9; D: -; J: TRBJ1-3
CDR3: CASSYYDRGVPSPLHF; DNA: TGTGCCAGCAGTTACTACGACAGGGGAGTTCCTTCACCCCTCCACTTT; size: -; V: TRBV6-5; D: TRBD1; J: TRBJ1-6
CDR3: CASSLLAGDNEQFF; DNA: TGTGCCAGCAGCTTACTAGCGGGAGACAATGAGCAGTTCTTC; size: -; V: TRBV7-6; D: TRBD2; J: TRBJ2-1
CDR3: CASSRDSLRGEKLFF; DNA: TGTGCCAGCAGCCGGGACTCCCTACGAGGGGAAAAACTGTTTTTT; size: -; V: TRBV27; D: -; J: TRBJ1-4
CDR3: CASSEVGGGDNEQFF; DNA: TGTGCCAGCAGTGAGGTCGGGGGGGGCGACAATGAGCAGTTCTTC; size: -; V: TRBV2; D: TRBD2; J: TRBJ2-1
CDR3: CASSPAPGLAGAGDTQYF; DNA: TGTGCCAGCAGCCCGGCGCCGGGACTAGCGGGGGCCGGAGATACGCAGTATTTT; size: -; V: TRBV5-6; D: TRBD2; J: TRBJ2-3
CDR3: CASSSPLLKLANPRETQYF; DNA: TGCGCCAGCAGCTCCCCCCTACTTAAACTAGCGAACCCCAGGGAGACCCAGTACTTC; size: -; V: TRBV5-1; D: TRBD2; J: TRBJ2-5
CDR3: CASRTGGQEKLFF; DNA: TGTGCCAGCAGGACAGGGGGCCAGGAAAAACTGTTTTTT; size: -; V: TRBV28; D: TRBD1; J: TRBJ1-4
CDR3: CATSRDRDRRPYEQYF; DNA: TGTGCCACCAGCAGAGATCGGGACAGGCGGCCCTACGAGCAGTACTTC; size: -; V: TRBV15; D: TRBD1; J: TRBJ2-7
CDR3: CSVPLNTIYF; DNA: TGCAGCGTTCCTTTAAACACCATATATTTT; size: -; V: TRBV29-1; D: -; J: TRBJ1-3
CDR3: CASSPQGNTIYF; DNA: TGTGCCAGCAGTCCACAGGGAAACACCATATATTTT; size: -; V: TRBV7-9; D: -; J: TRBJ1-3
CDR3: CASSIVSTGNEKLFF; DNA: TGTGCCAGTAGTATAGTTAGTACAGGCAATGAAAAACTGTTTTTT; size: -; V: TRBV19; D: -; J: TRBJ1-4
CDR3: CASSNGLSNQPQHF; DNA: TGTGCCAGCAGTAATGGGCTCAGCAATCAGCCCCAGCATTTT; size: -; V: TRBV28; D: -; J: TRBJ1-5
CDR3: CASSPFGGRDGKLFF; DNA: TGTGCCAGCAGTCCCTTCGGAGGGAGGGACGGAAAACTGTTTTTT; size: few; V: TRBV5-4; D: -; J: TRBJ1-4
CDR3: CASSLTPGRGTDTQYF; DNA: TGTGCCAGCAGTTTAACCCCGGGCAGGGGAACAGATACGCAGTATTTT; size: few; V: TRBV27; D: -; J: TRBJ2-3
CDR3: CASSKEIAGGYNEQFF; DNA: TGTGCCAGCAGCAAAGAGATAGCGGGGGGCTACAATGAGCAGTTCTTC; size: -; V: TRBV21-1; D: -; J: TRBJ2-1
CDR3: CASSYPQGLDNEQFF; DNA: TGTGCCAGCAGTTACCCCCAGGGGCTGGACAATGAGCAGTTCTTC; size: -; V: TRBV28; D: -; J: TRBJ2-1
CDR3: CASSVVRSSTDTQYF; DNA: TGTGCCAGCAGTGTGGTTAGATCGAGCACAGATACGCAGTATTTT; size: -; V: TRBV6-1; D: -; J: TRBJ2-3
CDR3: CASSDPTGGSGANVLTF; DNA: TGTGCCAGCAGTGACCCGACAGGGGGCTCTGGGGCCAACGTCCTGACTTTC; size: -; V: TRBV6-4; D: TRBD1; J: TRBJ2-6
CDR3: CASSKSGLILTGELFF; DNA: TGCGCCAGCAGCAAGTCGGGACTCATTCTCACCGGGGAGCTGTTTTTT; size: -; V: TRBV5-1; D: -; J: TRBJ2-2
CDR3: CASSPRQSATNEKLFF; DNA: TGCGCCAGCAGCCCTCGACAGTCGGCAACTAATGAAAAACTGTTTTTT; size: few; V: TRBV4-1; D: -; J: TRBJ1-4
CDR3: CASRFDRYSYEQYF; DNA: TGTGCCAGCAGATTCGACAGGTATTCCTACGAGCAGTACTTC; size: -; V: TRBV7-2; D: -; J: TRBJ2-7
CDR3: CAIDETDLGTDTQYF; DNA: TGTGCCATTGATGAGACAGATTTGGGCACAGATACGCAGTATTTT; size: -; V: TRBV10-3; D: -; J: TRBJ2-3
CDR3: CASRLAGLAGQYEQYF; DNA: TGTGCAAGTCGCTTAGCGGGACTAGCGGGTCAGTACGAGCAGTACTTC; size: -; V: TRBV12-2; D: -; J: TRBJ2-7
CDR3: CASSGANTQYF; DNA: TGCGCCAGCAGCGGTGCGAATACGCAGTATTTT; size: -; V: TRBV5-1; D: -; J: TRBJ2-3
CDR3: CASSIQRGYYGYTF; DNA: TGTGCCAGTAGTATTCAAAGGGGTTACTATGGCTACACCTTC; size: -; V: TRBV19; D: -; J: TRBJ1-2
CDR3: CASSTRGYGNTIYF; DNA: TGTGCCAGTAGTACCAGGGGGTACGGAAACACCATATATTTT; size: -; V: TRBV19; D: TRBD1; J: TRBJ1-3
CDR3: CASSPPGTVFDGYTF; DNA: TGTGCCAGCAGCCCACCCGGGACAGTATTCGATGGCTACACCTTC; size: -; V: TRBV7-9; D: TRBD1; J: TRBJ1-2
CDR3: CASSSRSGVYNEQFF; DNA: TGTGCCAGCAGCTCAAGGTCGGGGGTATACAATGAGCAGTTCTTC; size: -; V: TRBV7-6; D: -; J: TRBJ2-1
CDR3: CASSLVPGNADTQYF; DNA: TGTGCCAGCAGCTTAGTCCCCGGGAATGCAGATACGCAGTATTTT; size: -; V: TRBV7-6; D: -; J: TRBJ2-3
CDR3: CASRGRGGYGYTF; DNA: TGTGCCAGTAGGGGCAGGGGTGGGTATGGCTACACCTTC; size: once; V: TRBV19; D: -; J: TRBJ1-2
CDR3: CATSRVIRGSGEQYF; DNA: TGTGCCACCAGCAGAGTAATAAGGGGCTCCGGGGAGCAGTACTTC; size: few; V: TRBV15; D: -; J: TRBJ2-7
CDR3: CASSETRGQGANYGYTF; DNA: TGCGCCAGCAGTGAGACGCGGGGACAGGGGGCTAACTATGGCTACACCTTC; size: once; V: TRBV10-2; D: TRBD1; J: TRBJ1-2
CDR3: CASSPSGNEQFF; DNA: TGTGCCAGCAGCCCCTCAGGTAATGAGCAGTTCTTC; size: -; V: TRBV7-9; D: -; J: TRBJ2-1
CDR3: CAWGLGGGYTF; DNA: TGTGCCTGGGGGTTGGGGGGTGGCTACACCTTC; size: -; V: TRBV30; D: -; J: TRBJ1-2
CDR3: CASRPEDRSNQPQHF; DNA: TGCGCCAGCAGGCCCGAGGACAGGAGCAATCAGCCCCAGCATTTT; size: -; V: TRBV5-1; D: TRBD1; J: TRBJ1-5
CDR3: CAFGTGNTEAFF; DNA: TGTGCCTTCGGAACGGGGAACACTGAAGCTTTCTTT; size: -; V: TRBV6-1; D: -; J: TRBJ1-1
CDR3: CASSSATGGGETQYF; DNA: TGTGCCAGCAGTTCCGCGACAGGGGGCGGCGAGACCCAGTACTTC; size: -; V: TRBV27; D: TRBD1; J: TRBJ2-5
CDR3: CASGNRGRTEKLFF; DNA: TGTGCCAGCGGGAACAGGGGGCGCACTGAAAAACTGTTTTTT; size: -; V: TRBV7-9; D: TRBD1; J: TRBJ1-4
CDR3: CASSWRGGANYGYTF; DNA: TGTGCCAGCAGCTGGCGGGGGGGAGCTAACTATGGCTACACCTTC; size: medium-sized; V: TRBV6-5; D: -; J: TRBJ1-2
CDR3: CASSFTLAGANEQFF; DNA: TGTGCCAGCAGCTTTACACTAGCGGGGGCGAATGAGCAGTTCTTC; size: -; V: TRBV7-9; D: TRBD2; J: TRBJ2-1
CDR3: CASSLPGGETQYF; DNA: TGTGCCAGCAGCTTACCAGGGGGAGAGACCCAGTACTTC; size: -; V: TRBV5-4; D: TRBD1; J: TRBJ2-5
CDR3: CASSSSPGQGNTGELFF; DNA: TGTGCCAGCAGCTCCAGCCCGGGACAGGGGAACACCGGGGAGCTGTTTTTT; size: -; V: TRBV7-2; D: TRBD1; J: TRBJ2-2
CDR3: CASTGGFYNEQFF; DNA: TGCGCCAGCACCGGCGGATTTTACAATGAGCAGTTCTTC; size: -; V: TRBV10-2; D: -; J: TRBJ2-1
CDR3: CASSLHRGGNTEAFF; DNA: TGTGCCAGCAGCTTACACAGGGGTGGGAACACTGAAGCTTTCTTT; size: few; V: TRBV11-3; D: TRBD1; J: TRBJ1-1